Sequencing of this T cell receptor (beta chain) was carried out in a study of identical twins. Broader study findings: Low generation-probability sequences were in excess among twin-shared out-of-frame alpha sequences.

This clonotype appeared a few times. Its antigen is unknown. This CDR3 has 13 amino acids. The germline V and J ends were trimmed by 5 bases and 7 bases, with 14 bases remaining between them. From germline, CDR1 is MNHNS and CDR2 SASEGT. From the 5' RACE reads, TCRdb called clonotypes with MiXCR, one entry per CDR3 protein. Among roughly 720,000 distinct CDR3 sequences listed, 15% to 20% were seen once. The same data also went into a second study, on T cells expressing NK-cell markers.

What was sequenced was PBMCs. The chain uses TRBV6-1 and TRBJ1-2; D ambiguous. The TCR was taken from a woman under 30 in good health. In DNA form, the CDR3 reads TGTGCCAGCAGTACCGGAAGGGCGGGTGGCTACACCTTC. Translated: CASSTGRAGGYTF.